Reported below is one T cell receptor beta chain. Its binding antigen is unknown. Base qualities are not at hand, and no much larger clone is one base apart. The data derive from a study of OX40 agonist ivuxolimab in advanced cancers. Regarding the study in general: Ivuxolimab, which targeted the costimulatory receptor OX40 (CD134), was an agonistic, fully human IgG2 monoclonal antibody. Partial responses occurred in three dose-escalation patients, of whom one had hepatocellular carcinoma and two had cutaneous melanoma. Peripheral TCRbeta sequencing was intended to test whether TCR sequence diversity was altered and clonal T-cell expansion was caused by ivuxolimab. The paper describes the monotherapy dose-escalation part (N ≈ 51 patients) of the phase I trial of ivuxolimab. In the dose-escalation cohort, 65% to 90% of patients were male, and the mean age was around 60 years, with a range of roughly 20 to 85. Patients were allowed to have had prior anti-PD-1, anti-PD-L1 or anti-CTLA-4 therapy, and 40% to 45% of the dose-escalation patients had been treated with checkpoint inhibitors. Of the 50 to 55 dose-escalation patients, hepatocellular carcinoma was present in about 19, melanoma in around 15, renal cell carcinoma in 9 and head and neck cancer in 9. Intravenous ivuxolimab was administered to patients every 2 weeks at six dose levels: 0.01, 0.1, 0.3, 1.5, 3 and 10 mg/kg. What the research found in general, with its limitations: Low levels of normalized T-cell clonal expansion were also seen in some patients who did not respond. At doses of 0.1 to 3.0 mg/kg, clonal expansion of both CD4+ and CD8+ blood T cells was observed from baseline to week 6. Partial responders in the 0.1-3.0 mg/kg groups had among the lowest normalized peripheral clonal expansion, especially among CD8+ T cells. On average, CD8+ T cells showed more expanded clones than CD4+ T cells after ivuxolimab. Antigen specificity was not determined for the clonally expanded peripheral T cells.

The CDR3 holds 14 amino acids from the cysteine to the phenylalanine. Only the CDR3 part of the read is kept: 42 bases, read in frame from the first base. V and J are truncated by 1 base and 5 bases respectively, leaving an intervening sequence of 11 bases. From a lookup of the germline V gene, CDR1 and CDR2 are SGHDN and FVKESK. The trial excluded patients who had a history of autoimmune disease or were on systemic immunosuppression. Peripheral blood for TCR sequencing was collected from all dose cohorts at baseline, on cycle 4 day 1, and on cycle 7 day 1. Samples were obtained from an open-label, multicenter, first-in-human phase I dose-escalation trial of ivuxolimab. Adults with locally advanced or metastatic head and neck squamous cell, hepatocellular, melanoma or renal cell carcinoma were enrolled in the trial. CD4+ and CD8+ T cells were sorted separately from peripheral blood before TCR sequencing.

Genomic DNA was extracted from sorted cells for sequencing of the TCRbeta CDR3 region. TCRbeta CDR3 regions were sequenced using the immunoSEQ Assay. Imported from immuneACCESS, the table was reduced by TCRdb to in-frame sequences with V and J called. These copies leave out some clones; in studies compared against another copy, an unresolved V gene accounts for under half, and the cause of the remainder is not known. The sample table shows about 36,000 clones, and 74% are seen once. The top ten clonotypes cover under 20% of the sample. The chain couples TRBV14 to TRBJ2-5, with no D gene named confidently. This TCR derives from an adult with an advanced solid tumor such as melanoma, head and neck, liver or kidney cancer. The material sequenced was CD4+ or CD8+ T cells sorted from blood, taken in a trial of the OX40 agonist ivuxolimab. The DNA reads TGTGCCAGCAGCCAAGTCCCGAATGAGGAGACCCAGTACTTC. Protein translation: CASSQVPNEETQYF.